This TCR beta chain was documented in a study of shared clonotypes between healthy human individuals. The wider study: Per-donor plates numbered three CD4 naive, three CD4 memory, two CD8 naive and one CD8 memory.

Looked up from germline, CDR1 is LNHDA and CDR2 is SQIVND (reference sequence). The CDR3 is made up of 15 amino acids. Trimming cost V 4 bases and J 1 base, with 10 bases left between them. Using immunoSEQ multiplex PCR, the repertoire was profiled, and TCRdb retains in-frame clones only, with some absent. The sample shows some 1.5 million clones, 95% to 97% of them seen only once. The TCR comes from a man aged 25-45 years in good health. This rearrangement joins TRBV19 to TRBJ2-2, with D possibly TRBD1 on 6 matching bases. The source material was naive CD4+ T cells sorted from blood. Subset: CD45RA+ positively selected. CDR3 residues: CASSTGQQNTGELFF. The DNA for the CDR3 is TGTGCCAGTAGTACTGGACAGCAGAACACCGGGGAGCTGTTTTTT.